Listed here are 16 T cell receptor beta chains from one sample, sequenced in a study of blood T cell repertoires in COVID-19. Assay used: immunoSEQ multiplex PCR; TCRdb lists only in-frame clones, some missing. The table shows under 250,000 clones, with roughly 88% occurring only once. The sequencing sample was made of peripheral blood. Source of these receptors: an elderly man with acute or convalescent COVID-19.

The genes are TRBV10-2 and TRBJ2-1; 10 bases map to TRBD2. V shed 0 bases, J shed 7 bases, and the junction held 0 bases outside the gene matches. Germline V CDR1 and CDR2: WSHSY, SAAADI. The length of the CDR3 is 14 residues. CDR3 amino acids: CASSESTSGNEQFF. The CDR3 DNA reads TGCGCCAGCAGTGAGTCGACTAGCGGGAATGAGCAGTTCTTC.

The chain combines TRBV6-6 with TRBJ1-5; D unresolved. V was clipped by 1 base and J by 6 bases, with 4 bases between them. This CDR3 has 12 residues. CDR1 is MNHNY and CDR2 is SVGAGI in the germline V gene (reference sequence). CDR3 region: CASSYWSQPQHF. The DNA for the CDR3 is TGTGCCAGCAGTTACTGGAGTCAGCCCCAGCATTTT.

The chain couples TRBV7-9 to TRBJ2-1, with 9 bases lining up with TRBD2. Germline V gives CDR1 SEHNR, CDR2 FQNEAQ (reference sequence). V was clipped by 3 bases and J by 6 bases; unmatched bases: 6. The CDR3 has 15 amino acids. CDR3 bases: TGTGCCAGCAGCTTCCCGACTAGCGGACGCAATGAGCAGTTCTTC. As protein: CASSFPTSGRNEQFF.

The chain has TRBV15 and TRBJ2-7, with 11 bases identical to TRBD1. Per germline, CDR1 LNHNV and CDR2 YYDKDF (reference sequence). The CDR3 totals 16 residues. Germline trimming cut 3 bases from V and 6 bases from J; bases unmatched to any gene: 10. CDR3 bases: TGTGCCACCAGCAGGGGACCGGGACAGGGGGGGGGCGAGCAGTACTTC. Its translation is CATSRGPGQGGGEQYF.

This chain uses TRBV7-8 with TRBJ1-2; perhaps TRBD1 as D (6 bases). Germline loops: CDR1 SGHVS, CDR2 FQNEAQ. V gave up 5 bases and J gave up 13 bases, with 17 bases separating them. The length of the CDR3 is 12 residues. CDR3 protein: CASSPDRKGLTF. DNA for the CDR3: TGTGCCAGCAGCCCCGACAGGAAAGGGCTCACCTTC.

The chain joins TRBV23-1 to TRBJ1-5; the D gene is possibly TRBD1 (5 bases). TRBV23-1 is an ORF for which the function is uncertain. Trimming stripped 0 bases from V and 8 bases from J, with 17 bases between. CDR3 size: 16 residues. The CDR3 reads CASSQSRIRVAKPQHF. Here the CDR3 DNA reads TGCGCCAGCAGTCAATCGAGGATCAGGGTCGCGAAGCCCCAGCATTTT.

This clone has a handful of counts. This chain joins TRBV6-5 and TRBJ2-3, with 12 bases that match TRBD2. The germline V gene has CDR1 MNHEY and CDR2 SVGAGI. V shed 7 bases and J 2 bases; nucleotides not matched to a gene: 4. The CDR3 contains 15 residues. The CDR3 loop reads CASTGLAGNTDTQYF. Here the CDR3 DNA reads TGTGCCAGCACCGGACTAGCGGGGAACACAGATACGCAGTATTTT.

CDR3 nucleotide sequence: TGTGCCAGCAGCTTATCCAGGGACACCTACGAGCAGTACTTC. Its protein is CASSLSRDTYEQYF. V usage is TRBV7-2 and J usage is TRBJ2-7; tentative D call: TRBD1 (6 bases). The CDR3 extends over 14 amino acids. V dropped 2 bases and J dropped 2 bases, with 10 bases sitting between them. Germline assignment: CDR1 SGHTA and CDR2 FQGNSA.

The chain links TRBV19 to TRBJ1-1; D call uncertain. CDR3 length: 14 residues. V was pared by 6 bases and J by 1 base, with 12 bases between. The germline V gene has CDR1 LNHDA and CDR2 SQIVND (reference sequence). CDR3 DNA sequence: TGTGCCAGTAGAACAACAGTCCCGAACACTGAAGCTTTCTTT. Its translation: CASRTTVPNTEAFF.

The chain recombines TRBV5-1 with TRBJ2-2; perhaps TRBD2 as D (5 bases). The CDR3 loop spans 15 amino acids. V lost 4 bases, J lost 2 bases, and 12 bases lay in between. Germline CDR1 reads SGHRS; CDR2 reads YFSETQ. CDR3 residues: CASSIRDLNTGELFF. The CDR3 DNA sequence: TGCGCCAGCAGCATCCGGGATCTAAACACCGGGGAGCTGTTTTTT.

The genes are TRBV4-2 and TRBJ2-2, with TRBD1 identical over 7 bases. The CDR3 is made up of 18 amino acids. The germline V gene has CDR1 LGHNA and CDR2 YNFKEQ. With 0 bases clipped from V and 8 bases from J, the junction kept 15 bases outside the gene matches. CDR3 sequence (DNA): TGTGCCAGCAGCCAAGATAACGTTTCCCCCCGACAGGGAGGGGAGCTGTTTTTT. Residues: CASSQDNVSPRQGGELFF.

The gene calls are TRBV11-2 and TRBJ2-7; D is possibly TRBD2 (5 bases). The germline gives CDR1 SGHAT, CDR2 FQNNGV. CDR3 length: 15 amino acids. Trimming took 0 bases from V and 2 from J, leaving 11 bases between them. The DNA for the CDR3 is TGTGCCAGCAGCTTAGATGACTACGCCGCCTACGAGCAGTACTTC. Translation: CASSLDDYAAYEQYF.

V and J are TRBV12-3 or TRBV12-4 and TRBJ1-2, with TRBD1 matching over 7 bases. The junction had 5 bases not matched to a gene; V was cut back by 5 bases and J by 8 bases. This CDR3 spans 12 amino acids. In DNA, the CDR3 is TGTGCCAGCAGTCGTAGACAGGGCGGCTACACCTTC. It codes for CASSRRQGGYTF.

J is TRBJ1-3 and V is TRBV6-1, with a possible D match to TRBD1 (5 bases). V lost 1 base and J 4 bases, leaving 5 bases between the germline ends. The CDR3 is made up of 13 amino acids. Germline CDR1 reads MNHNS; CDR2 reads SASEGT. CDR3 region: CASSEDRGNTIYF. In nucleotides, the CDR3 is TGTGCCAGCAGTGAAGACAGGGGAAACACCATATATTTT.

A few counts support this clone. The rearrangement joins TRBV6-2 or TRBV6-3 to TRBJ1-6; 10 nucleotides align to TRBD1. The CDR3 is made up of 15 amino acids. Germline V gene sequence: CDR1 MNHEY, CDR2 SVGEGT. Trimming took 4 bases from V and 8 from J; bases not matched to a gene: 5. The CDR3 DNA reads TGTGCCAGCAGTTTTTCGGGACAGGGGTATTCACCCCTCCACTTT. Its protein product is CASSFSGQGYSPLHF.

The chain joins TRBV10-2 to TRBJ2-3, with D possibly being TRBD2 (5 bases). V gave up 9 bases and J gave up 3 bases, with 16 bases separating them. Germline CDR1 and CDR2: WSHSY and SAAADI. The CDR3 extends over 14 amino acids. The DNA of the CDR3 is TGCGCCAGTGGTGGGTTTCGCGGGACAGATACGCAGTATTTT. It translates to CASGGFRGTDTQYF.